This TCR beta chain was captured in a study of cytotoxic CD8 clonotypes in ibrutinib-treated CLL. General study points: Samples from sustained-remission and progressing patients were taken at different times.

Here immunoSEQ multiplex PCR was the method, and the copy in TCRdb shows in-frame clones only, minus some. The sample contains around 140,000 clones, 77% of which appear only once. The CDR3 totals 12 residues. V was shortened by 0 bases and J by 5 bases, with 5 bases between the two germline ends. Germline CDR1 SGDLS, CDR2 YYNGEE. In regard to this clone: The antigen remains undetermined.

This clonotype originated in a human donor with chronic lymphocytic leukemia. V usage is TRBV9 and J usage is TRBJ1-2; D is unclear. The specimen comprised PBMCs, sampled after 12 months of ibrutinib treatment. CDR3 nucleotides: TGTGCCAGCAGCGTAGACAGTTATGGCTACACCTTC. It translates to CASSVDSYGYTF.